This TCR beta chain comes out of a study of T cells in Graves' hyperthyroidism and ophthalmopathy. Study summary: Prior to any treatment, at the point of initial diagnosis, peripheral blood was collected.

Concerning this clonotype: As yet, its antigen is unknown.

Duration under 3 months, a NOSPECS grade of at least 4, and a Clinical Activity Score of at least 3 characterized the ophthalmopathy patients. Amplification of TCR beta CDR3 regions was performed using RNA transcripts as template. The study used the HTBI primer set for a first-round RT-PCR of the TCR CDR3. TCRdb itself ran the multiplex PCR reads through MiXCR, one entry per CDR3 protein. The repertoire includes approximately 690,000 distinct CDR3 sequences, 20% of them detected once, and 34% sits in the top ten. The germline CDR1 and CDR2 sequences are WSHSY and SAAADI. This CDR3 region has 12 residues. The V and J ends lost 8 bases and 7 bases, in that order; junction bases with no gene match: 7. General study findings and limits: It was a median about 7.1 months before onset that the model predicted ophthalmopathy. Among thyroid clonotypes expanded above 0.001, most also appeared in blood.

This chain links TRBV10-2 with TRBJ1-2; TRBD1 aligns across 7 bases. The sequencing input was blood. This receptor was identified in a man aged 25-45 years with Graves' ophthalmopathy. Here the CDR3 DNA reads TGCGCCAGCCAGGGGGGGGCGAGTGGCTACACCTTC. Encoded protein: CASQGGASGYTF.